Listed below are T cell receptor beta chains from one sample, sequenced in a study of control samples from healthy donors and cancer patients. Data came from immunoSEQ multiplex PCR; TCRdb stores just in-frame clones and leaves some out. The top ten clones hold 6.5% to 7.5% of a sample with tens of thousands of clones, approximately 91% of them seen once. The material sequenced was blood. Every receptor here comes from a man aged 50-60 years in good health. CDR3s include the opening cysteine and the closing phenylalanine or tryptophan. Not all rows give a size; the values are once, few, many and, for expanded clones, a class.

size	V	J	CDR3
-	TRBV30	TRBJ1-1	CAWSVGGVAFF
-	TRBV3-1/TRBV3-2	TRBJ1-2	CASSQDTYQGRVGDGYTF
-	TRBV5-1	TRBJ1-1	CASSTGGITEAFF
-	TRBV12-3/TRBV12-4	TRBJ1-1	CASSRQGGTEAFF
-	TRBV19	TRBJ1-4	CASSIRSNEKLFF
-	TRBV5-4	TRBJ1-6	CASSFFGQNNSPLHF
-	TRBV5-1	TRBJ2-4	CASSQGLEPIIAKNIQYF
few	TRBV7-2	TRBJ1-3	CASSLEGVAGNTIYF
-	TRBV2	TRBJ2-4	CASKFRDIQYF
once	TRBV10-3	TRBJ2-7	CAIRRLAGDEQYF
once	TRBV29-1	TRBJ1-1	CSAYDTPKGGAF
-	TRBV10-3	TRBJ2-7	CAISDLRENYEQYF
-	TRBV10-2	TRBJ2-1	CATRTGTPYNEQFF
-	TRBV3-1/TRBV3-2	TRBJ1-5	CASSQSQGRRQPQHF
-	TRBV5-1	TRBJ1-1	CASSLFSQNTEAFF
few	TRBV2	TRBJ2-1	CASGSRGSYNEQFF
-	TRBV7-3	TRBJ1-4	CASSSRQGEKLFF
-	TRBV3-1/TRBV3-2	TRBJ2-2	CASSQFSGVTGELFF
-	TRBV6-2/TRBV6-3	TRBJ1-5	CASSYTKTEQKSNQPQHF
-	TRBV7-2	TRBJ2-4	CASSLAGGIGKNIQYF
-	TRBV25-1	TRBJ1-3	CAPQRGHTIYF
-	TRBV27	TRBJ2-3	CASSLSAGTDTQYF
-	TRBV9	TRBJ2-6	CASSEDAASSGANVLTF
-	TRBV15	TRBJ1-5	CATSRDIGRSNQPQHF
-	TRBV7-2	TRBJ1-6	CASSLVRTGRSPLHF
-	TRBV11-2	TRBJ2-5	CASSQGDRGYQETQYF
-	TRBV27	TRBJ2-7	CASGTPQGSFHEQYF
-	TRBV19	TRBJ1-2	CASSIQGNYGYTF
-	TRBV9	TRBJ1-4	CASSRGVGTGTSTYLLMDEKLFF
-	TRBV2	TRBJ1-6	CASSGGGSYNSPLHF
-	TRBV6-5	TRBJ1-1	CASGRGGNTEAFF
-	TRBV6-2/TRBV6-3	TRBJ2-7	CASGSDPQLRPHSSYEQYF
-	TRBV30	TRBJ2-7	CAWRLAGEQYF
-	TRBV18	TRBJ1-2	CASSPQPYGYTF
-	TRBV5-1	TRBJ1-2	CASSLGQGSYGYTF
-	TRBV7-9	TRBJ1-1	CASSWKAIEAFF
-	TRBV30	TRBJ2-7	CAWADLTGVAHEQYF
once	TRBV5-1	TRBJ2-1	CASSLQTASSYNEQFF
-	TRBV27	TRBJ1-2	CASSSGSLNYGYTF
once	TRBV27	TRBJ1-1	CASSPMTRSPTEAFF
-	TRBV7-9	TRBJ1-1	CASSFGNRDTEAFF
-	TRBV19	TRBJ1-2	CASSIRTGLDNYGYTF
few	TRBV19	TRBJ2-2	CASGKWAGELFF
-	TRBV5-1	TRBJ2-7	CASSQTSGGTEEQYF
-	TRBV7-6	TRBJ2-5	CASSFGAAGRQETQYF
-	TRBV5-1	TRBJ2-7	CASSSGTGDPYEQYF
-	TRBV6-5	TRBJ1-6	CASKISYNSPLHF
-	TRBV5-6	TRBJ1-1	CASSGITEVNTEAFF
-	TRBV12-3/TRBV12-4	TRBJ1-5	CASSWYSNQPQHF
once	TRBV19	TRBJ1-2	CASRKTVNYGYTF